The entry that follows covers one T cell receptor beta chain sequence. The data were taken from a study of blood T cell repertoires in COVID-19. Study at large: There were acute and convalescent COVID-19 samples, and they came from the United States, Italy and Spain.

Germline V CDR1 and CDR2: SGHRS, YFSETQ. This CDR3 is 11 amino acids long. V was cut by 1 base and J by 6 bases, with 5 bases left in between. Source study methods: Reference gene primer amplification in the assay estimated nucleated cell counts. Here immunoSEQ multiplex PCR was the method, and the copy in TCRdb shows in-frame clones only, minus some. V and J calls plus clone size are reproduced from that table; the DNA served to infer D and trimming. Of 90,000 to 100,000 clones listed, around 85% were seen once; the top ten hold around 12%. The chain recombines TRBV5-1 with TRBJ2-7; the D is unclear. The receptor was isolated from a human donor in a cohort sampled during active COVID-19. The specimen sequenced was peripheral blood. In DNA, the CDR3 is TGCGCCAGCAGCTTGTACGGCGAGCAGTACTTC. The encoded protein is CASSLYGEQYF.